Listed below are T cell receptor beta chains from one sample, sequenced in a study of blood T cells in healthy people across ages. One entry per CDR3 protein, called by TCRdb with MiXCR from the 5' RACE reads. The profile shows some 1,800,000 distinct CDR3 sequences, approximately 40% of them singletons. Specimen: blood. These TCRs come from a human donor in good health. Each CDR3 is given with its conserved first and last residue. A D gene is named only where the DNA matches it firmly. Where a row states a size, it is once, few, many or the class of an expanded clone; other rows omit it.

D: -; V: TRBV5-1; J: TRBJ2-1; size: -; CDR3: CASSLNGGHFPNEQFF; DNA: TGCGCCAGCAGCTTGAATGGGGGGCACTTCCCCAATGAGCAGTTCTTC
D: -; V: TRBV20-1; J: TRBJ1-2; size: -; CDR3: CSARGDLPNYGYTF; DNA: TGCAGTGCTAGGGGGGACCTACCTAACTATGGCTACACCTTC
D: TRBD1; V: TRBV4-3; J: TRBJ1-2; size: -; CDR3: CASSQEFRTGEDYTF; DNA: TGCGCCAGCAGCCAAGAATTCCGGACAGGAGAGGACTACACCTTC
D: TRBD1; V: TRBV6-6; J: TRBJ1-2; size: -; CDR3: CASSYLLDRDDGYTF; DNA: TGTGCCAGCAGTTACCTACTCGACAGGGATGATGGCTACACCTTC
D: -; V: TRBV7-2; J: TRBJ2-1; size: -; CDR3: CASTETRGRVRNEQFF; DNA: TGTGCCAGCACCGAGACCCGGGGGCGCGTAAGGAATGAGCAGTTCTTC
D: -; V: TRBV15; J: TRBJ2-3; size: -; CDR3: CATLKGPRGDTQYF; DNA: TGTGCCACTCTAAAGGGCCCTAGGGGAGATACGCAGTATTTT
D: TRBD2; V: TRBV5-1; J: TRBJ2-3; size: -; CDR3: CASSFLPGRGTDTQYF; DNA: TGCGCCAGCAGCTTCTTGCCAGGGAGGGGAACAGATACGCAGTATTTT
D: TRBD1; V: TRBV5-1; J: TRBJ1-2; size: -; CDR3: CASSLRIAGGDGYTF; DNA: TGCGCCAGCAGCTTGAGAATCGCAGGGGGTGACGGCTACACCTTC
D: TRBD1; V: TRBV20-1; J: TRBJ1-2; size: -; CDR3: CSARGDRVDYGYTF; DNA: TGCAGTGCCAGGGGGGACAGGGTTGACTATGGCTACACCTTC
D: -; V: TRBV20-1; J: TRBJ1-5; size: -; CDR3: CSAPGLGSNQPQHF; DNA: TGCAGTGCTCCCGGGTTAGGGAGCAATCAGCCCCAGCATTTT
D: -; V: TRBV4-2; J: TRBJ1-4; size: -; CDR3: CASSQDPYTLTNEKLFF; DNA: TGTGCCAGCAGCCAAGATCCGTACACCCTAACTAATGAAAAACTGTTTTTT
D: -; V: TRBV10-3; J: TRBJ1-1; size: few; CDR3: CAIRQLGQNTEAFF; DNA: TGTGCCATCAGACAGTTAGGGCAGAACACTGAAGCTTTCTTT
D: TRBD1; V: TRBV4-3; J: TRBJ1-2; size: once; CDR3: CASSHLIGDRGNGYTF; DNA: TGCGCCAGCAGCCATCTCATCGGGGACAGGGGAAATGGCTACACCTTC
D: -; V: TRBV6-1; J: TRBJ1-2; size: -; CDR3: CVSSEAPQGYGYTF; DNA: TGTGTCAGCAGTGAAGCTCCCCAGGGTTATGGCTACACCTTC
D: TRBD2; V: TRBV4-1; J: TRBJ2-1; size: few; CDR3: CASSRRLTSGGANEQFF; DNA: TGCGCCAGCAGCCGGAGACTCACTAGCGGGGGGGCCAATGAGCAGTTCTTC
D: -; V: TRBV11-1; J: TRBJ2-7; size: many; CDR3: CASSRDVGTYEQYF; DNA: TGTGCCAGCAGCCGGGATGTCGGTACCTACGAGCAGTACTTC
D: TRBD1; V: TRBV7-7; J: TRBJ1-5; size: -; CDR3: CASSWTGGMYQPQHF; DNA: TGTGCCAGCAGCTGGACAGGGGGGATGTATCAGCCCCAGCATTTT
D: -; V: TRBV7-2; J: TRBJ2-1; size: -; CDR3: CASSFREALYNEQFF; DNA: TGTGCCAGCAGCTTCAGAGAGGCCTTATACAATGAGCAGTTCTTC
D: -; V: TRBV7-6; J: TRBJ2-7; size: few; CDR3: CASSLQLTEGEQYF; DNA: TGTGCCAGCAGCTTACAGCTCACCGAAGGCGAGCAGTACTTC
D: TRBD1; V: TRBV7-2; J: TRBJ1-2; size: -; CDR3: CASSLAWQGVYGYTF; DNA: TGTGCCAGCAGCTTAGCCTGGCAGGGGGTGTATGGCTACACCTTC
D: -; V: TRBV5-1; J: TRBJ1-1; size: -; CDR3: CASSKSLDWNTEAFF; DNA: TGCGCCAGCAGCAAATCCCTTGACTGGAACACTGAAGCTTTCTTT
D: -; V: TRBV7-3; J: TRBJ2-1; size: few; CDR3: CASSSTGRGSYNEQFF; DNA: TGTGCCAGCAGCTCGACGGGTAGAGGCTCCTACAATGAGCAGTTCTTC
D: -; V: TRBV7-2; J: TRBJ1-5; size: few; CDR3: CASSWDMQPGQPQHF; DNA: TGTGCCAGCAGCTGGGACATGCAGCCGGGTCAGCCCCAGCATTTT
D: TRBD1; V: TRBV7-2; J: TRBJ2-3; size: few; CDR3: CASSLQGAEDTQYF; DNA: TGTGCCAGCAGCTTGCAGGGGGCGGAGGATACGCAGTATTTT
D: -; V: TRBV11-2; J: TRBJ2-7; size: few; CDR3: CASSLGPGPFYEQYF; DNA: TGTGCCAGCAGCTTAGGTCCTGGACCTTTCTACGAGCAGTACTTC
D: TRBD2; V: TRBV20-1; J: TRBJ2-7; size: -; CDR3: CSARDQSSGVYEQYF; DNA: TGCAGTGCTAGAGATCAGTCTAGCGGGGTCTACGAGCAGTACTTC
D: -; V: TRBV20-1; J: TRBJ2-5; size: many; CDR3: CSARGVLGETQYF; DNA: TGCAGTGCTAGAGGGGTTTTAGGGGAGACCCAGTACTTC
D: TRBD1; V: TRBV7-2; J: TRBJ1-4; size: -; CDR3: CASSLGGTGIDEKLFF; DNA: TGTGCCAGCAGCTTAGGGGGGACAGGGATAGATGAAAAACTGTTTTTT
D: TRBD2; V: TRBV29-1; J: TRBJ2-1; size: -; CDR3: CSETSGNYNEQFF; DNA: TGCAGCGAAACTAGCGGGAATTACAATGAGCAGTTCTTC